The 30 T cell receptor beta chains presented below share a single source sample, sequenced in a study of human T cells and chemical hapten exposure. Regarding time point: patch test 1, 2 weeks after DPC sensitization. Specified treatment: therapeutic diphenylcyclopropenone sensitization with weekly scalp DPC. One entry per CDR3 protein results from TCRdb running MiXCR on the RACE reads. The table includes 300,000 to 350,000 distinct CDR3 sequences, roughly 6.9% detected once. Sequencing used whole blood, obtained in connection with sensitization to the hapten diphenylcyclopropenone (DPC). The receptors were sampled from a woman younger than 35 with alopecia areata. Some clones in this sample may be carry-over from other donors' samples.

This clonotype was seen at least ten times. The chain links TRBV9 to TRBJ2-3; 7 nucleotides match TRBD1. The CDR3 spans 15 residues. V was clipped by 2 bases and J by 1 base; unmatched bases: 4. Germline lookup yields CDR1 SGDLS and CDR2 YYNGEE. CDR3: CASSVGQVGTDTQYF. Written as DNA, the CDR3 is TGTGCCAGCAGCGTTGGACAGGTTGGCACAGATACGCAGTATTTT.

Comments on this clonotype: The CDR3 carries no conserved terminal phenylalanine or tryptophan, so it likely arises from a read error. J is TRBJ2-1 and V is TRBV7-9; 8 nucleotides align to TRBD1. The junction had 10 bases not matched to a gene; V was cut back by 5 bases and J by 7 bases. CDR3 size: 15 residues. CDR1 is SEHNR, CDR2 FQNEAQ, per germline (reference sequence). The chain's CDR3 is CASSPDRVGGNEQFL. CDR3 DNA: TGTGCCAGCAGCCCGGACAGGGTAGGTGGAAATGAGCAGTTCTTA.

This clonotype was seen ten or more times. CDR3: CASTVDYSYNEQFF. The CDR3 nucleotides are TGTGCCAGCACCGTGGACTACTCCTACAATGAGCAGTTCTTC. The chain couples TRBV7-2 to TRBJ2-1; maybe TRBD2 (6 bases). Germline lookup yields CDR1 SGHTA and CDR2 FQGNSA. Trimming removed 7 bases at V and 0 bases at J, with 10 bases between. The CDR3 spans 14 residues.

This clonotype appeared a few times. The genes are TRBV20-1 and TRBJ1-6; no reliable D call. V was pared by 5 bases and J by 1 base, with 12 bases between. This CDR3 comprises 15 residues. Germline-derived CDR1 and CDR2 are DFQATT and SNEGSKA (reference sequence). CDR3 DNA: TGCAGTGCTCCCGCCGTGGGTTCCTATAATTCACCCCTCCACTTT. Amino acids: CSAPAVGSYNSPLHF.

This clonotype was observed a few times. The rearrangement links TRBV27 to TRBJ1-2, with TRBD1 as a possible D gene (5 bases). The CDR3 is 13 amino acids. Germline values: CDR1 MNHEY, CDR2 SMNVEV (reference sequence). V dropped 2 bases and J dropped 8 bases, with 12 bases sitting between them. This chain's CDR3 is CASSLQQDLGYTF. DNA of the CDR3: TGTGCCAGCAGTTTACAACAGGATCTGGGCTACACCTTC.

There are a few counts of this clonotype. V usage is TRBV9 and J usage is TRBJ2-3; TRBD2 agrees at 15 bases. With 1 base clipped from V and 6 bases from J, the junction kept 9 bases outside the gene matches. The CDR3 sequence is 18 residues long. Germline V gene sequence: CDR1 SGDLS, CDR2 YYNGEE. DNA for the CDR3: TGTGCCAGCAGCGTATTTCCCGGACTAGCGGGGGGGCCGGATACGCAGTATTTT. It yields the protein CASSVFPGLAGGPDTQYF.

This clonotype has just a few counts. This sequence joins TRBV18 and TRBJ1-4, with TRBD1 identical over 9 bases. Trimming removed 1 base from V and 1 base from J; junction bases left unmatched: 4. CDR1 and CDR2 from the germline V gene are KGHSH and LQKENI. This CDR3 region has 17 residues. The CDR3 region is CASSPLPGQGTNEKLFF. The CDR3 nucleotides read TGTGCCAGCTCACCACTCCCGGGACAGGGAACTAATGAAAAACTGTTTTTT.

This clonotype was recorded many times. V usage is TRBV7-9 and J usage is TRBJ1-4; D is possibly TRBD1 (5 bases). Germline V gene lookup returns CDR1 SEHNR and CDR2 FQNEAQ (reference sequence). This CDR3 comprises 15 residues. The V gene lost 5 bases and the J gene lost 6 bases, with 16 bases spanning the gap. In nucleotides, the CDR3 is TGTGCCAGCAGCCCATGGCAGGGTGGCTATGAAAAACTGTTTTTT. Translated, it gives CASSPWQGGYEKLFF.

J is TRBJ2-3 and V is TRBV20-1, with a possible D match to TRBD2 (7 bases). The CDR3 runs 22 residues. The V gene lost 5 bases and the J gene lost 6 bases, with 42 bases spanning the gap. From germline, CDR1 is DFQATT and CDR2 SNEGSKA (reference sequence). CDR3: CSAGREREGVLTSLLVRDTQYF. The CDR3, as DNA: TGCAGTGCTGGACGAGAGAGAGAGGGGGTCTTGACTAGCCTCCTTGTAAGGGATACGCAGTATTTT.

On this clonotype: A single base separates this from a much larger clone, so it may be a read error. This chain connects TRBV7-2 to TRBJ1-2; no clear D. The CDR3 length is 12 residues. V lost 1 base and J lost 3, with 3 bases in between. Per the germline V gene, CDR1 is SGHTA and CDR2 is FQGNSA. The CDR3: CASSLVDYGYTF. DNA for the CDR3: TGTGCCAGCAGCTTAGTTGACTATGGCTACACCTTC.

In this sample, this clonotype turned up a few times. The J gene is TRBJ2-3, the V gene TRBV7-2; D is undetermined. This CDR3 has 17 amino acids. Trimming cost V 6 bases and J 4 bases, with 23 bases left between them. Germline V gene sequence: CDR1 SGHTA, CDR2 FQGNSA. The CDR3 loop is CASRNLAGLGGADTQYF. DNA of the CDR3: TGTGCCAGCAGGAACCTCGCCGGCTTAGGCGGCGCAGATACGCAGTATTTT.

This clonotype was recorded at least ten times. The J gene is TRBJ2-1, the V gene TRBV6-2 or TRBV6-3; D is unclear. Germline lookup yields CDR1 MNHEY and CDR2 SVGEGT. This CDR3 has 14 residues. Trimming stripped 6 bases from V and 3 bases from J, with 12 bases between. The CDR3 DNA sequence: TGTGCCAGCAGCGAGGCTAGGGACTACAATGAGCAGTTCTTC. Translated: CASSEARDYNEQFF.

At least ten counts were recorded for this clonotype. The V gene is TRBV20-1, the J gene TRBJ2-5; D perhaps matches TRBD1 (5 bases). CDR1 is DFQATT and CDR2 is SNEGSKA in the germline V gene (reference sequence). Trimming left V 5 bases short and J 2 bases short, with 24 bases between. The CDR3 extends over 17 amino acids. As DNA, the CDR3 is TGCAGTGCTTACCTCGTTGAGGTGGCAGGGCCTCAAGAGACCCAGTACTTC. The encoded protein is CSAYLVEVAGPQETQYF.

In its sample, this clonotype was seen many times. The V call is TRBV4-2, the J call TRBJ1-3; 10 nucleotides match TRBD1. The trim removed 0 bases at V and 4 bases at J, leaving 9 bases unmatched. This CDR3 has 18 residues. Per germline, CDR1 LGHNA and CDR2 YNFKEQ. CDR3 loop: CASSQDHDRGLRGNTIYF. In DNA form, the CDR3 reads TGTGCCAGCAGCCAAGATCATGACAGGGGGCTGAGAGGAAACACCATATATTTT.

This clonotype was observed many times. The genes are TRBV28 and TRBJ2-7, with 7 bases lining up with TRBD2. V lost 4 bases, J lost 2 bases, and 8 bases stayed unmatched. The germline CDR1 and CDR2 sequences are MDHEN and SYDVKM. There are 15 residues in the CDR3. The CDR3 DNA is TGTGCCAGCAGTTCCGGGGACTACCACACCTACGAGCAGTACTTC. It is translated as CASSSGDYHTYEQYF.

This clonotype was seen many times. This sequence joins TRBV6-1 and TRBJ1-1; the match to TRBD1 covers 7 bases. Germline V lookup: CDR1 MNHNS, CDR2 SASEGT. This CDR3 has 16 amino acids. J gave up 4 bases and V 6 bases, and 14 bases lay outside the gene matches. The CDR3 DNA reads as TGTGCCAGCAGGAAAACACAGGGGACGTTAAGCACTGAAGCTTTCTTT. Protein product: CASRKTQGTLSTEAFF.

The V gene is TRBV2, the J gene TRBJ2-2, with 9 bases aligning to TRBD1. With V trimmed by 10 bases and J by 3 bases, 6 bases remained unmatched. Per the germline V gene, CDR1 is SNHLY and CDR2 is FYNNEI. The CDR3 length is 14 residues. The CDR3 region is CATRDREDTGELFF. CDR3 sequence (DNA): TGTGCCACTCGGGACAGGGAGGACACCGGGGAGCTGTTTTTT.

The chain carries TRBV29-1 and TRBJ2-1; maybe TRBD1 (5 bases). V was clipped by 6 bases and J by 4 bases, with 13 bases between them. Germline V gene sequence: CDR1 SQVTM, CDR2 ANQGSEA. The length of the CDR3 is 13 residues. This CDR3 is CSVGETEYNEQFF. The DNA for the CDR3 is TGCAGCGTAGGGGAAACAGAATACAATGAGCAGTTCTTC.

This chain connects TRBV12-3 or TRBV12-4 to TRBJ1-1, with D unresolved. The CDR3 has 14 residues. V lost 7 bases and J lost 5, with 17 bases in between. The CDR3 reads CASISSLGGTEAFF. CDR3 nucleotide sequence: TGTGCCAGCATTTCATCGTTAGGCGGGACTGAAGCTTTCTTT.

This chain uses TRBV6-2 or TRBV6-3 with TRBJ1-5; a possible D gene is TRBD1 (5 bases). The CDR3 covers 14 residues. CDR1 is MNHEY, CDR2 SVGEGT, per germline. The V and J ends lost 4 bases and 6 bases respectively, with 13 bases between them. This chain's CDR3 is CASSSPREVQPQHF. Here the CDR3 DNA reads TGTGCCAGCAGTTCCCCCAGGGAGGTTCAGCCCCAGCATTTT.

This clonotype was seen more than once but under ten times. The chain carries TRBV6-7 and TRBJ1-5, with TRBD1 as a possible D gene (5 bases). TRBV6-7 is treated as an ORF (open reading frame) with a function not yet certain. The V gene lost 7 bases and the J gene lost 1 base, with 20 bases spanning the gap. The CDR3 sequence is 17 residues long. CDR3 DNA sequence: TGTGCCAGCACCCCGGGACGGGGGGGGTTGAGCAATCAGCCCCAGCATTTT. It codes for CASTPGRGGLSNQPQHF.

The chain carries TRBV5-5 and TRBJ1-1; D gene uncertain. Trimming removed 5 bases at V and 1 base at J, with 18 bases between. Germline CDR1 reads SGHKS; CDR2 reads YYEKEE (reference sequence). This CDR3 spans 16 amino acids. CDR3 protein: CASSLGPQTSNTEAFF. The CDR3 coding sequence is TGTGCCAGCAGTCTCGGCCCACAGACTTCGAACACTGAAGCTTTCTTT.

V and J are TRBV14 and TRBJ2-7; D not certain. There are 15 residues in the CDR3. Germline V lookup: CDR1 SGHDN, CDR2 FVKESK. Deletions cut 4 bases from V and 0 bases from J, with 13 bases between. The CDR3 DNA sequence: TGTGCCAGCAGCCCCCCGGGCCATAGCTCCTACGAGCAGTACTTC. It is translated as CASSPPGHSSYEQYF.

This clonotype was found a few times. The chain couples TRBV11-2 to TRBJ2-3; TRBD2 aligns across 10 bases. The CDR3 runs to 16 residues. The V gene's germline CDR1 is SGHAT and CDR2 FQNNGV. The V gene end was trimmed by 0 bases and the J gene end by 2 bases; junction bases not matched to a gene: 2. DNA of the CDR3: TGTGCCAGCAGCTTAGATCTAGCGGGGGACACAGATACGCAGTATTTT. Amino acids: CASSLDLAGDTDTQYF.

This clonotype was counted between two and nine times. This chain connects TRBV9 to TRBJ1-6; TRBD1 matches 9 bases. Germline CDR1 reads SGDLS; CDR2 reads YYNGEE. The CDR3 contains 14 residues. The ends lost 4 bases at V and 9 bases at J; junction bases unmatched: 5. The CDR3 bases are TGTGCCAGCAGCTCCCGGGACAGGGCTTCACCCCTCCACTTT. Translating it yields CASSSRDRASPLHF.

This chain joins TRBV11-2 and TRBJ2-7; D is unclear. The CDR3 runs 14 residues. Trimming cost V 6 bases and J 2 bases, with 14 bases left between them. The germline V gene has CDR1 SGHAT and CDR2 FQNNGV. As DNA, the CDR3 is TGTGCCAGCAGGGAACTGGGGTCAACCTACGAGCAGTACTTC. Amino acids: CASRELGSTYEQYF.

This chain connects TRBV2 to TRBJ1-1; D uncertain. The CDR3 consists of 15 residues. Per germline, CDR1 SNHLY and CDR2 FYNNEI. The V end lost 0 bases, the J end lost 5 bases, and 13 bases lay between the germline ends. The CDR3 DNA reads TGTGCCAGCAGTGAAGCTCAGGAAGTAGAGACTGAAGCTTTCTTT. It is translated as CASSEAQEVETEAFF.

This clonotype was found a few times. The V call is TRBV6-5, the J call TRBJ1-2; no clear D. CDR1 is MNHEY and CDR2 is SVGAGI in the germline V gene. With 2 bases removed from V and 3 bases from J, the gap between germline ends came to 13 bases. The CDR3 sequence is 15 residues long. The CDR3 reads CASSYRSDTHYGYTF. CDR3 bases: TGTGCCAGCAGTTACCGATCTGACACTCACTATGGCTACACCTTC.

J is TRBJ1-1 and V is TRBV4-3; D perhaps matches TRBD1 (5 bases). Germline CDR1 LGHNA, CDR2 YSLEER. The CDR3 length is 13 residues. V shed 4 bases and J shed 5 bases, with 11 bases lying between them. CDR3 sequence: CASSRLGGTEAFF. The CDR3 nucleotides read TGCGCCAGCAGCCGCCTGGGGGGGACTGAAGCTTTCTTT.

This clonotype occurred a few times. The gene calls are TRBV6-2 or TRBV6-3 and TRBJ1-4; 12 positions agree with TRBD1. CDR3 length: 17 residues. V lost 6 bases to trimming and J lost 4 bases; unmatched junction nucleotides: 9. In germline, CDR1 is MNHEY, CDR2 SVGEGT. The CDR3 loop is CASRRPGQGALNEKLFF. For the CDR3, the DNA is TGTGCCAGCAGACGGCCGGGACAGGGGGCACTTAATGAAAAACTGTTTTTT.